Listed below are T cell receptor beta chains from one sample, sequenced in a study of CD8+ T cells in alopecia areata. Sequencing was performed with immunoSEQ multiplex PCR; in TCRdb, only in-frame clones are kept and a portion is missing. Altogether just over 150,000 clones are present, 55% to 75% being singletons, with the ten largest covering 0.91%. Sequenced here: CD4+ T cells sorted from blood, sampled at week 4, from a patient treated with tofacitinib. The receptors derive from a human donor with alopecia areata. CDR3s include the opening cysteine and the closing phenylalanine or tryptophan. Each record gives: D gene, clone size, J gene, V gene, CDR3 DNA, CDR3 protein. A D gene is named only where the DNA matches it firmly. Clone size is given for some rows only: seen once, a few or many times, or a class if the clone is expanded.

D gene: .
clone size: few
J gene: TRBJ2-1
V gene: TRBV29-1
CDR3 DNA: TGCAGCGTTGATACTACTTCGAGCTCCTACAATGAGCAGTTCTTC
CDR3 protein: CSVDTTSSSYNEQFF

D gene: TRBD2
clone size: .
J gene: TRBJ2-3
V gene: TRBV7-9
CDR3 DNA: TGTGCCAGCAGCTTCCCCCCCGGGACTAGCGGCCCAGATACGCAGTATTTT
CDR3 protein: CASSFPPGTSGPDTQYF

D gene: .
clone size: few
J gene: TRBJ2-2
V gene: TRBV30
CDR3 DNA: TGTGCCTGGGCGGGACTCATGAGGAACACCGGGGAGCTGTTTTTT
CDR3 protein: CAWAGLMRNTGELFF

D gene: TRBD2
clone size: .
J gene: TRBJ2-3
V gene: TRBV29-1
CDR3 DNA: TGCAGCGTCAGCAAACTAGCGGGCACAGATACGCAGTATTTT
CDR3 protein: CSVSKLAGTDTQYF

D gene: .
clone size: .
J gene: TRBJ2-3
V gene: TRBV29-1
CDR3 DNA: TGCAGCGTTGATGGCCTACCTAGCACAGATACGCAGTATTTT
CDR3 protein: CSVDGLPSTDTQYF

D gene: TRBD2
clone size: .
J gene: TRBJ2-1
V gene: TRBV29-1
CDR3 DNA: TGCAGCGTTGAAGGGCTAGCGGGGCAACTTTACAATGAGCAGTTCTTC
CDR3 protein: CSVEGLAGQLYNEQFF

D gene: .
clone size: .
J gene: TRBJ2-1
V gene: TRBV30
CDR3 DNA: TGTGCCTGGGCCCACAATGAGCAGTTCTTC
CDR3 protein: CAWAHNEQFF

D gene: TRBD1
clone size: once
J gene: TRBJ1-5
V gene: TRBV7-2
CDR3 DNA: TGTGCCAGCAGTCCCGGGACAGAGTTAAATCAGCCCCAGCATTTT
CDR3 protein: CASSPGTELNQPQHF

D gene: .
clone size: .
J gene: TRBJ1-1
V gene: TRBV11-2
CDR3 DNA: TGTGCCAGCAGCTTAGACAGGGTGAACACTGAAGCTTTCTTT
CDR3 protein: CASSLDRVNTEAFF

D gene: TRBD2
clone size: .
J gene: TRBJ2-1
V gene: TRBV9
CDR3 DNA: TGTGCCAGCAGCGTGGCTAGCGGGACATACAATGAGCAGTTCTTC
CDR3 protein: CASSVASGTYNEQFF

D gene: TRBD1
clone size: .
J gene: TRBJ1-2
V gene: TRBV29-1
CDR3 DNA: TGCAGCGTTGCGACAGGGGGCTGGGGCTACACCTTC
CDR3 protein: CSVATGGWGYTF

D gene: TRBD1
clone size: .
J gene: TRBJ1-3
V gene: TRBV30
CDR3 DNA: TGTGCCTGGCACAAACAGGGGTCTGGAAACACCATATATTTT
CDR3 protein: CAWHKQGSGNTIYF

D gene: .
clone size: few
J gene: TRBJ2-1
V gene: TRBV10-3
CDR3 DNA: TGTGCCATCAGTGATAGGACATCGGGCAATGAGCAGTTCTTC
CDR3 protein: CAISDRTSGNEQFF